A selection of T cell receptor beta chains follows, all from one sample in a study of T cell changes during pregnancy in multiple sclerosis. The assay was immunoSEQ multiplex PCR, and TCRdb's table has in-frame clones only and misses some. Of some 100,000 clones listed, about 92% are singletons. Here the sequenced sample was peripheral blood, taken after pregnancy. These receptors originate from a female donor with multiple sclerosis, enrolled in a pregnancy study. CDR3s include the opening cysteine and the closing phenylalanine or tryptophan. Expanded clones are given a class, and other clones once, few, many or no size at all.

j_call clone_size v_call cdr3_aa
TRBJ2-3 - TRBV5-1 CASSPLAESTDTQYF
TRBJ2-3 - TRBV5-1 CASSLPSEASTDTQYF
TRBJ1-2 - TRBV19 CASLTGRYGYTF
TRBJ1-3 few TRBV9 CASSWSSGNTIYF
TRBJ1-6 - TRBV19 CASSIRSSYNSPLHF
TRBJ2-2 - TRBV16 CASSQSSGTGELFF
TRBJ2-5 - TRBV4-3 CASSMGQAQETQYF
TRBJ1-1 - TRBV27 CASVPGQGGTEAFF
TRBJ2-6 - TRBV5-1 CASSFRDRSRTSGANVLTF
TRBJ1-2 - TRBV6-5 CASSYSARVYYGYTF
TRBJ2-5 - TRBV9 CASFNFDLRGRKTQYF
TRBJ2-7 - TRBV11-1 CASSLSPGQGHEQYF
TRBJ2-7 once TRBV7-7 CASSFRQWEGEQYF
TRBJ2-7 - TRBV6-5 CATERGGAYEQYF
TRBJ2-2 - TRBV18 CASSQQGAGELFF
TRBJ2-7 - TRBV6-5 CASSYSGTAYEQYF
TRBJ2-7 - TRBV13 CASSLYSLSYEQYF
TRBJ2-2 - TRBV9 CASSVVGLAGGAGELFF
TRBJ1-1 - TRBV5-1 CASSFRDNGGEAFF
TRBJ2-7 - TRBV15 CATSRDLWRGSYEQYF
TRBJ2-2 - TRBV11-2 CASSAGQTNTGELFF
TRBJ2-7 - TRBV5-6 CASSFRDRYYEQYF
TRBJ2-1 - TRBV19 CASSMRLAGVQNEQFF
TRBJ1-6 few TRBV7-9 CASSGGSGGNSPLHF
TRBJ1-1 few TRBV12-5 CASGLGTGGPAFF
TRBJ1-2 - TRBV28 CAGGENYGYTF
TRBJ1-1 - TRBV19 CASSERTSGNTEAFF
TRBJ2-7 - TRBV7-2 CASSLGHVPGPYEQYF
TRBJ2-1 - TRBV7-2 CASSAPSAGYNEQFF
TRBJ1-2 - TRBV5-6 CASSSRGRGPLYGYTF
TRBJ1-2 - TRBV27 CASSPMTKSIGYTF
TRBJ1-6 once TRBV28 CASSLMAGGYISPLHF
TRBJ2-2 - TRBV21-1 CASSTTSGSFSGELFF
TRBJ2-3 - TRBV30 CGGGEGAPGTDTQYF
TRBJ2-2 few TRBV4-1 CASSQDRRRPNTGELFF
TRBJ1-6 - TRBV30 CAWSVRQEHSPLHF
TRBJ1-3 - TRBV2 CASSATGDGNTIYF
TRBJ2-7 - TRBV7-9 CAIKRTSGSYEQYF
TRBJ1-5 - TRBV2 CASSKTKGRGQPQHF
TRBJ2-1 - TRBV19 CASSTRTSGTSYNEQFF
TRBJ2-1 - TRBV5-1 CASSGGLAGGHNNEQFF